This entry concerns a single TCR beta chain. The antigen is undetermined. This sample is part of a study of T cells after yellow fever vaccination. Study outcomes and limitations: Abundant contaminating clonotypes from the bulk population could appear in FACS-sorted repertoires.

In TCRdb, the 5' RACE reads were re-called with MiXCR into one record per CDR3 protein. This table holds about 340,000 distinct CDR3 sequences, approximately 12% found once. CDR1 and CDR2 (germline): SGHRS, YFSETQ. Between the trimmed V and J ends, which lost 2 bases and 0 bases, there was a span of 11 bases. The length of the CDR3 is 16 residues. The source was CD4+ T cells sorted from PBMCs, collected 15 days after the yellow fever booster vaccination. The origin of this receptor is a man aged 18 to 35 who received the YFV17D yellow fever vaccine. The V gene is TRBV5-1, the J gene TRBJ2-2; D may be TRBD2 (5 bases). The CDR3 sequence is CASSFGGRANTGELFF. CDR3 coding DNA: TGCGCCAGCAGCTTTGGCGGGCGGGCGAACACCGGGGAGCTGTTTTTT.